This note documents a single T cell receptor beta chain sequence. The sorted Tregs were CD4+CD25+CD127-/low cells. TCRdb reprocessed the 5' RACE reads via MiXCR and lists one record per CDR3 protein. The sample consists of 50,000 to 60,000 distinct CDR3 sequences, less than 25% of them appearing once. V lost 1 base, J lost 3 bases, and 12 bases lay in between. The CDR3 covers 15 residues. Looked up from germline, CDR1 is MGHDK and CDR2 is SYGVNS. V is TRBV25-1 and J is TRBJ1-2; D is possibly TRBD1 (5 bases). This receptor was identified in a female donor with breast cancer. The source material was tumor-infiltrating Tregs sorted from the breast tumor. CDR3 loop: CASSESGREYYGYTF. The CDR3 DNA is TGTGCCAGCAGTGAATCTGGCAGGGAATACTATGGCTACACCTTC.